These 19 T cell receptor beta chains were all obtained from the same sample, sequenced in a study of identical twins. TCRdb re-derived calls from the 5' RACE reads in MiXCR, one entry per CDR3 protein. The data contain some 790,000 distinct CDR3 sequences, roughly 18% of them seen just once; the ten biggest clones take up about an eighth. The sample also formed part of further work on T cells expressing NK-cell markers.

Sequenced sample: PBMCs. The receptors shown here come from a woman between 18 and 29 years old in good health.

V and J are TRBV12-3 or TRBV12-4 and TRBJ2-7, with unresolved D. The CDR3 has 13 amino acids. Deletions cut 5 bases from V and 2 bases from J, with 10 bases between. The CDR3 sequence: CASSPLHTYEQYF. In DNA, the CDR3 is TGTGCCAGCAGTCCCCTTCATACCTACGAGCAGTACTTC.

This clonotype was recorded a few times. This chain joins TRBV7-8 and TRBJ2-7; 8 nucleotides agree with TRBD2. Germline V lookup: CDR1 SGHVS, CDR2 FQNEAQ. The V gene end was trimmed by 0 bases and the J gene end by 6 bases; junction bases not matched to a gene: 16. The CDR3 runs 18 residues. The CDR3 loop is CASSLARLGRGARSEQYF. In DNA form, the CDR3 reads TGTGCCAGCAGCTTAGCGCGACTCGGGCGGGGGGCCCGAAGCGAGCAGTACTTC.

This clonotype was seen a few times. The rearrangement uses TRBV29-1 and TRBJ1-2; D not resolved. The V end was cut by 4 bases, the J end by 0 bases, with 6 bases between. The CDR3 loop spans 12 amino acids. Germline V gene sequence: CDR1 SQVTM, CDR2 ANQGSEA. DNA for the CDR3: TGCAGCGTTGTAACCGCTAACTATGGCTACACCTTC. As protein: CSVVTANYGYTF.

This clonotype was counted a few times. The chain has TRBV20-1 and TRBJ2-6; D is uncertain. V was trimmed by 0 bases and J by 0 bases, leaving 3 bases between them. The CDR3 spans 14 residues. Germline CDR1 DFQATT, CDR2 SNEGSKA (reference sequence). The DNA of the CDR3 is TGCAGTGCTAGAGATAACTCTGGGGCCAACGTCCTGACTTTC. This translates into CSARDNSGANVLTF.

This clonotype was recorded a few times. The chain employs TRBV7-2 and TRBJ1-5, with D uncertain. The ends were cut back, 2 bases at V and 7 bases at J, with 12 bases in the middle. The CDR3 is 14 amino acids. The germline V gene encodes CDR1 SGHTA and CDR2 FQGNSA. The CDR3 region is CASSLSKVRQPQHF. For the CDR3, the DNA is TGTGCCAGCAGCTTATCTAAAGTAAGACAGCCCCAGCATTTT.

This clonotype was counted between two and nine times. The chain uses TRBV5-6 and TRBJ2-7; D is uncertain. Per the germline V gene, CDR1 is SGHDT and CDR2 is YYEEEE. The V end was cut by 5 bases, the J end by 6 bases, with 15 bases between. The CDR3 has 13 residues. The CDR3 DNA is TGTGCCAGCAGACCCGCGTCTCGTACCGAGCAGTACTTC. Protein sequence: CASRPASRTEQYF.

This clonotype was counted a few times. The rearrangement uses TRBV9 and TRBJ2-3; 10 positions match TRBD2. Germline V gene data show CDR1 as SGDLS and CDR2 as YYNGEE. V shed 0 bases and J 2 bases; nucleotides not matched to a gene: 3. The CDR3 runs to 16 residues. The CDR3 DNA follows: TGTGCCAGCAGCGTAGAGCTAGCGGGGGCCACAGATACGCAGTATTTT. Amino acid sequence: CASSVELAGATDTQYF.

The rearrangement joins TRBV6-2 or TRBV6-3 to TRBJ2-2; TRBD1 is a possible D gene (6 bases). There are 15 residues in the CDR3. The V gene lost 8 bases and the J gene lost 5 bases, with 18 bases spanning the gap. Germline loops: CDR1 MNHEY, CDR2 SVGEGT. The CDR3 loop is CASASGTTSTGELFF. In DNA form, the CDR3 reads TGTGCCAGCGCATCCGGGACAACGTCGACCGGGGAGCTGTTTTTT.

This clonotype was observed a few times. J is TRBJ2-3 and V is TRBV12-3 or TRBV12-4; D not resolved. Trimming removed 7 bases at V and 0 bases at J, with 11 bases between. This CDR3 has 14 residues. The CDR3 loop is CASTLDGSTDTQYF. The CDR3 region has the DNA TGTGCCAGCACTCTCGACGGAAGCACAGATACGCAGTATTTT.

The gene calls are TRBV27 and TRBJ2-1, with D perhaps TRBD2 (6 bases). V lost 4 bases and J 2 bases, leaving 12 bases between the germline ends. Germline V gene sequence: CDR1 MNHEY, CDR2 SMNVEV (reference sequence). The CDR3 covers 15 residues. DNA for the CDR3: TGTGCCAGCAGTTATAGCGGAGCCCCCTACAATGAGCAGTTCTTC. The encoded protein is CASSYSGAPYNEQFF.

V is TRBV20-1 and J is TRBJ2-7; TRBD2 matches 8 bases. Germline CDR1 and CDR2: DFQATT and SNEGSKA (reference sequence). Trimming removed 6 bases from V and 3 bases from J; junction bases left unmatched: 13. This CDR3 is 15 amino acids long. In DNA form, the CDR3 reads TGCAGTGCGCGACTAGCGCGTACCTTCCACTACGAGCAGTACTTC. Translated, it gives CSARLARTFHYEQYF.

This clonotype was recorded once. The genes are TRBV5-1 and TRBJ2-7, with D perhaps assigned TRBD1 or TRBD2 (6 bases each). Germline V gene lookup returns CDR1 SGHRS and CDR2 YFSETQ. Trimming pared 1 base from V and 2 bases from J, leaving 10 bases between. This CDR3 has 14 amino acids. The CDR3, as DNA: TGCGCCAGCAGCTTGAACCGGGGGCCCTACGAGCAGTACTTC. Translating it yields CASSLNRGPYEQYF.

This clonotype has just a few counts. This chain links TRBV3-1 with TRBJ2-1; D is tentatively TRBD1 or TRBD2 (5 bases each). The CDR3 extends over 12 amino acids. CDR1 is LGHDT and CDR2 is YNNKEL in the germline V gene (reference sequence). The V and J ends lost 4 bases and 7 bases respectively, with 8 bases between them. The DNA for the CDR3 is TGTGCCAGCAGCCCGTGGGGGAATGAGCAGTTCTTC. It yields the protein CASSPWGNEQFF.

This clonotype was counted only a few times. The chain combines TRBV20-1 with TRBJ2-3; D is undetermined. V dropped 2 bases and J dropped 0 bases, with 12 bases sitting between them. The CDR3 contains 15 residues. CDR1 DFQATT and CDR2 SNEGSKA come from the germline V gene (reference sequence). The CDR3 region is CSARNLRASTDTQYF. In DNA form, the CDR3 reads TGCAGTGCTAGAAATCTTCGAGCTAGCACAGATACGCAGTATTTT.

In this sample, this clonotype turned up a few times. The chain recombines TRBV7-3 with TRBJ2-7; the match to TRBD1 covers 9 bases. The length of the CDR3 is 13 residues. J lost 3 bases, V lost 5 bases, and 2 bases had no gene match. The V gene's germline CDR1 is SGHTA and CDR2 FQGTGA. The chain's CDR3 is CASSVTGGYEQYF. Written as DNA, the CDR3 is TGTGCCAGCAGCGTGACAGGGGGCTACGAGCAGTACTTC.

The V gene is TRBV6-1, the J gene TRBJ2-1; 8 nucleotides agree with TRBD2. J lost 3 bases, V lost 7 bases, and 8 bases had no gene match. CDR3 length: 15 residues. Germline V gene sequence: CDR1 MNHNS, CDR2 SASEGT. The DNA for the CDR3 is TGTGCCAGCATATCCCCAAGCGGGAGCTACAATGAGCAGTTCTTC. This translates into CASISPSGSYNEQFF.

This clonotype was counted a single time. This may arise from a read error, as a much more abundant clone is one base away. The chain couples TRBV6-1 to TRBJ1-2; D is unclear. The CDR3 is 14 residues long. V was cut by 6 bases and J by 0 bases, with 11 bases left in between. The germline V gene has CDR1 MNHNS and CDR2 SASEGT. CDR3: CASSSPATNYGYTF. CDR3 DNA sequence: TGTGCCAGCAGCTCACCGGCTACTAACTATGGCTACACCTTC.

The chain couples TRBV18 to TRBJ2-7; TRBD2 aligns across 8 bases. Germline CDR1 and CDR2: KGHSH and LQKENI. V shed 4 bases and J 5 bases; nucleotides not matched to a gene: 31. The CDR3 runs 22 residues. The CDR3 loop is CASSLATLTKTTSGGLKDEQYF. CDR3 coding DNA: TGTGCCAGCTCACTCGCGACACTAACTAAAACCACTAGCGGAGGGCTTAAGGACGAGCAGTACTTC. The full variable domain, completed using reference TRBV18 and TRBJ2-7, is NAGVMQNPRHLVRRRGQEARLRCSPMKGHSHVYWYRQLPEEGLKFMVYLQKENIIDESGMPKERFSAEFPKEGPSILRIQQVVRGDSAAYFCASSLATLTKTTSGGLKDEQYFGPGTRLTVT.

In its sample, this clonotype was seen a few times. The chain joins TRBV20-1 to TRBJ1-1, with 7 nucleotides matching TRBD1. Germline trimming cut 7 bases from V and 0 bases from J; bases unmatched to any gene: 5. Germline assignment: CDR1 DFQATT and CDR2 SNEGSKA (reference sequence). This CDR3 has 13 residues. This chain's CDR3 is CSVLGGVNTEAFF. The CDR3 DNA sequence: TGCAGTGTCCTAGGGGGCGTGAACACTGAAGCTTTCTTT.